This TCR beta chain was captured in a study of OX40 agonist ivuxolimab in advanced cancers. The CDR3 consists of 16 residues. Germline CDR1 is SGHNT and CDR2 is YYREEE (reference sequence). V dropped 2 bases and J dropped 0 bases, with 14 bases sitting between them. The table came from immunoSEQ multiplex PCR; TCRdb's copy has only in-frame clones and leaves some out. The sample gives roughly 130,000 clones, 80% to 95% of which show up once; 0.15% to 0.16% is in the top ten. The V call is TRBV5-4, the J call TRBJ1-1, with D possibly TRBD1 on 5 matching bases. The specimen was CD4+ or CD8+ T cells sorted from blood, collected in a trial of the OX40 agonist ivuxolimab. The source is an adult with an advanced solid tumor such as melanoma, head and neck, liver or kidney cancer. CDR3 sequence reads: CASSLTGQGMNTEAFF. CDR3 DNA sequence: TGTGCCAGCAGCTTAACGGGGCAGGGAATGAACACTGAAGCTTTCTTT.